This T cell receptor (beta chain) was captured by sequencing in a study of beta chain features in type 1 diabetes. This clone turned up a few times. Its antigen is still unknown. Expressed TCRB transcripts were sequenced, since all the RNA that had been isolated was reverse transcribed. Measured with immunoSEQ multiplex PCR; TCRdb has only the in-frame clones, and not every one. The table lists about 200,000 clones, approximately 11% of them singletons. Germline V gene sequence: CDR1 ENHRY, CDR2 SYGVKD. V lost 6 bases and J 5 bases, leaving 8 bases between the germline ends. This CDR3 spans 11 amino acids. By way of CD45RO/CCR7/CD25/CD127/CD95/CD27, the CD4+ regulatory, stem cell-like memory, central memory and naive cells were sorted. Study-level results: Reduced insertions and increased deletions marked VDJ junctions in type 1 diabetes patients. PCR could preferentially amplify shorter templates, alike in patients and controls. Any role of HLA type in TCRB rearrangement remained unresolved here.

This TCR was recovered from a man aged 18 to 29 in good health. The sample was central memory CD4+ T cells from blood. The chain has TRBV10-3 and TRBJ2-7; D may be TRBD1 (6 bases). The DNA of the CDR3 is TGTGCCATCAGAACAGGGCACGAGCAGTACTTC. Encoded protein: CAIRTGHEQYF.